Listed below are T cell receptor beta chains from one sample, sequenced in a study of cytomegalovirus exposure and HLA in healthy donors. Profiled with immunoSEQ multiplex PCR; TCRdb holds only in-frame clones, not every one. The data hold some 140,000 clones, with under 85% observed a single time. The sample was PBMCs. The receptors shown here come from a man aged 30 to 39 in good health and CMV-seronegative. CDR3s include the opening cysteine and the closing phenylalanine or tryptophan. The D gene is left open where the match is weak.

V gene: TRBV18
D gene: TRBD1
J gene: TRBJ2-3
CDR3 protein: CASSPTRDRVASTDTQYF
CDR3 DNA: TGTGCCAGCTCACCCACCCGGGACAGGGTTGCTAGCACAGATACGCAGTATTTT

V gene: TRBV7-9
D gene: -
J gene: TRBJ2-1
CDR3 protein: CASSPPGGSVYEQFF
CDR3 DNA: TGTGCCAGCAGCCCACCCGGGGGATCAGTGTATGAGCAGTTCTTC

V gene: TRBV5-1
D gene: -
J gene: TRBJ1-2
CDR3 protein: CASSLWSGESYGYTF
CDR3 DNA: TGCGCCAGCAGCTTATGGTCGGGGGAAAGCTATGGCTACACCTTC

V gene: TRBV28
D gene: TRBD2
J gene: TRBJ2-3
CDR3 protein: CASSLIPDLGLAGPPYF
CDR3 DNA: TGTGCCAGCAGTTTGATCCCCGACTTAGGACTAGCGGGGCCGCCGTATTTT

V gene: TRBV30
D gene: -
J gene: TRBJ2-7
CDR3 protein: CAWGWEDRHHEQYF
CDR3 DNA: TGTGCCTGGGGCTGGGAAGACAGGCACCACGAGCAGTACTTC

V gene: TRBV28
D gene: -
J gene: TRBJ2-1
CDR3 protein: CASPPARFSYNEQFF
CDR3 DNA: TGTGCCAGCCCCCCCGCCAGGTTCTCCTACAATGAGCAGTTCTTC

V gene: TRBV10-3
D gene: TRBD1
J gene: TRBJ1-1
CDR3 protein: CAAQETGPNTEAFF
CDR3 DNA: TGTGCCGCCCAGGAGACAGGGCCGAACACTGAAGCTTTCTTT

V gene: TRBV5-4
D gene: TRBD1
J gene: TRBJ2-4
CDR3 protein: CASSSPGQGSFLPHF
CDR3 DNA: TGTGCCAGCAGCTCCCCGGGACAGGGTTCCTTTTTGCCGCACTTC

V gene: TRBV6-6
D gene: -
J gene: TRBJ1-6
CDR3 protein: CASSSGLINSPLHF
CDR3 DNA: TGTGCCAGCAGTTCGGGACTGATCAATTCACCCCTCCACTTT

V gene: TRBV6-5
D gene: -
J gene: TRBJ1-2
CDR3 protein: CASRRDGTNYGYTF
CDR3 DNA: TGTGCCAGCAGGCGGGACGGAACTAACTATGGCTACACCTTC

V gene: TRBV7-2
D gene: TRBD2
J gene: TRBJ2-7
CDR3 protein: CASSLGGTSGYEQYF
CDR3 DNA: TGTGCCAGCAGCTTAGGTGGGACTAGCGGCTACGAGCAGTACTTC